The 21 T cell receptor beta chains below come from one sample, sequenced in a study of T-cell reconstitution after alpha-beta-depleted transplantation in children. Unique molecular identifiers were used to barcode this TCRbeta library. TCRdb ran MiXCR on the PCR reads and lists one entry per CDR3 protein. The data show 220,000 or so distinct CDR3 sequences, with 7.5% to 9.5% seen just once and almost 6.5% held by the top ten. This specimen was PBMCs, mostly from graft donor cells, taken 180 days after TCRalphabeta/CD19-depleted stem cell transplant. Every receptor here comes from a male patient under 18 who had a stem cell transplant for acute lymphoblastic leukemia, so the T cells may come from the graft donor.

This clonotype was detected ten times or more. The rearrangement joins TRBV5-6 to TRBJ1-5; no definite D call. Between the trimmed V and J ends, which lost 5 bases and 0 bases, there was a span of 24 bases. Germline V gene data show CDR1 as SGHDT and CDR2 as YYEEEE. This CDR3 contains 19 residues. The CDR3 reads CASSAHRGERINSNQPQHF. In nucleotides, the CDR3 is TGTGCCAGCAGTGCCCACCGTGGGGAGAGAATTAATAGCAATCAGCCCCAGCATTTT.

This clonotype was counted at least ten times. This chain connects TRBV4-3 to TRBJ2-7; 7 nucleotides match TRBD1. Germline CDR1 LGHNA, CDR2 YSLEER. The CDR3 loop spans 14 amino acids. V lost 10 bases to trimming and J lost 2 bases; unmatched junction nucleotides: 11. In DNA, the CDR3 is TGCGCCACTCGCCGAACGACAGGGACCTACGAGCAGTACTTC. This encodes CATRRTTGTYEQYF.

This clonotype turned up a few times. The rearrangement links TRBV30 to TRBJ2-1; D not resolved. The CDR3 runs to 11 residues. Germline CDR1 and CDR2: GTSNPN and SVGIG (reference sequence). V dropped 6 bases and J dropped 10 bases, with 13 bases sitting between them. This CDR3 reads CACPGAMEQFF. The CDR3 DNA follows: TGTGCCTGCCCTGGAGCGATGGAGCAGTTCTTC.

The chain uses TRBV23-1 and TRBJ2-1; D is uncertain. TRBV23-1 is labeled an ORF, and its function is uncertain. The CDR3 is 15 residues long. Trimming stripped 5 bases from V and 0 bases from J, with 11 bases between. In DNA form, the CDR3 reads TGCGCCAGCAGTTTGTTGACTCCCTCCTACAATGAGCAGTTCTTC. Amino acids: CASSLLTPSYNEQFF.

There are many counts of this clonotype. The chain carries TRBV20-1 and TRBJ2-1; D perhaps matches TRBD2 (6 bases). The CDR3 runs to 17 residues. Germline assignment: CDR1 DFQATT and CDR2 SNEGSKA (reference sequence). V was clipped by 6 bases and J by 8 bases, with 29 bases between them. CDR3 in DNA: TGCAGTGCCGCCCCACCTTTAGCGGTACTATCCTTCGATGAGCAGTTCTTC. Protein product: CSAAPPLAVLSFDEQFF.

This clonotype was counted at least ten times. The chain is built from TRBV11-2 and TRBJ1-3; D is uncertain. The CDR3 extends over 15 amino acids. V was trimmed by 0 bases and J by 0 bases, leaving 6 bases between them. Germline values: CDR1 SGHAT, CDR2 FQNNGV. CDR3 in DNA: TGTGCCAGCAGCTTAGAGGCCTTCTCTGGAAACACCATATATTTT. Its protein product is CASSLEAFSGNTIYF. The full variable domain, with the rest looked up from reference TRBV11-2 and TRBJ1-3, is EAGVAQSPRYKIIEKRQSVAFWCNPISGHATLYWYQQILGQGPKLLIQFQNNGVVDDSQLPKDRFSAERLKGVDSTLKIQPAKLEDSAVYLCASSLEAFSGNTIYFGEGSWLTVV.

In its sample, this clonotype was seen many times. The chain uses TRBV6-2 or TRBV6-3 and TRBJ1-1, with no clear D. The germline V gene has CDR1 MNHEY and CDR2 SVGEGT. V was trimmed by 3 bases and J by 0 bases, leaving 8 bases between them. The CDR3 sequence is 14 residues long. DNA of the CDR3: TGTGCCAGCAGTTATCAGGTAATGAACACTGAAGCTTTCTTT. It yields the protein CASSYQVMNTEAFF.

This clonotype was picked up many times. The chain uses TRBV5-1 and TRBJ2-1; 7 bases map to TRBD2. The CDR3 consists of 15 residues. V lost 0 bases to trimming and J lost 8 bases; unmatched junction nucleotides: 8. Germline CDR1 is SGHRS and CDR2 is YFSETQ. CDR3 sequence: CASSLERTRGDEQFF. The DNA for the CDR3 is TGCGCCAGCAGCTTGGAACGGACTAGGGGCGATGAGCAGTTCTTC.

This clonotype was recorded at least ten times. The chain recombines TRBV4-2 with TRBJ2-5; no clear D. The CDR3 loop spans 12 amino acids. Germline values: CDR1 LGHNA, CDR2 YNFKEQ. Trimming left V 1 base short and J 7 bases short, with 7 bases between. In DNA form, the CDR3 reads TGTGCCAGCAGCCAAGGGGTATCGACCCAGTACTTC. Amino acids: CASSQGVSTQYF.

The genes are TRBV4-3 and TRBJ2-3; 7 nucleotides match TRBD2. CDR3 size: 15 residues. After removal of 5 bases from V and 5 bases from J, the junction contained 10 bases not matched to a gene. Germline-derived CDR1 and CDR2 are LGHNA and YSLEER. CDR3 in amino acids: CASSSRGGGGDTQYF. CDR3 DNA sequence: TGCGCCAGCAGCTCCCGGGGTGGGGGGGGAGATACGCAGTATTTT.

This clonotype was counted many times. CDR3 amino acids: CASSQDGGGLQETQYF. Written as DNA, the CDR3 is TGCGCCAGCAGCCAAGATGGCGGGGGTCTTCAAGAGACCCAGTACTTC. The rearrangement uses TRBV4-3 and TRBJ2-5; TRBD2 agrees at 7 bases. With 0 bases clipped from V and 2 bases from J, the junction kept 6 bases outside the gene matches. The CDR3 sequence is 16 residues long. In germline, CDR1 is LGHNA, CDR2 YSLEER.

The sample holds many counts of this clonotype. The V call is TRBV20-1, the J call TRBJ2-1, with 9 bases matching TRBD2. CDR3 length: 15 amino acids. Germline-derived CDR1 and CDR2 are DFQATT and SNEGSKA (reference sequence). V gave up 3 bases and J gave up 2 bases; unmatched junction bases: 5. Written as DNA, the CDR3 is TGCAGTGCTAGGGGTCTAGCGGGGACCTACAATGAGCAGTTCTTC. Protein product: CSARGLAGTYNEQFF.

This chain links TRBV7-9 with TRBJ2-7; no clear D. The germline gives CDR1 SEHNR, CDR2 FQNEAQ (reference sequence). The CDR3 contains 14 residues. V was clipped by 5 bases and J by 2 bases, with 13 bases between them. CDR3 amino acids: CASSNTRLAYEQYF. DNA of the CDR3: TGTGCCAGCAGCAATACCAGACTCGCCTACGAGCAGTACTTC.

The sample holds many counts of this clonotype. This chain links TRBV12-3 or TRBV12-4 with TRBJ2-2; D is unclear. The germline V and J ends were trimmed by 5 bases and 4 bases, with 20 bases remaining between them. This CDR3 is 17 amino acids long. The CDR3 region has the DNA TGTGCCAGCAGTCCATGGGTGTCCACTACTTTCACCGGGGAGCTGTTTTTT. Its translation is CASSPWVSTTFTGELFF.

The sample holds many counts of this clonotype. V usage is TRBV2 and J usage is TRBJ1-2, with a possible D match to TRBD1 (6 bases). The V end was cut by 5 bases, the J end by 8 bases, with 15 bases between. Looked up from germline, CDR1 is SNHLY and CDR2 is FYNNEI. The CDR3 contains 13 residues. DNA of the CDR3: TGTGCCAGCAGTTTGACCCGCCAGGGGGGCTACACCTTC. It translates to CASSLTRQGGYTF.

This clonotype was counted many times. V usage is TRBV4-1 and J usage is TRBJ2-7; 7 positions agree with TRBD2. V shed 0 bases, J shed 0 bases, and the junction held 20 bases outside the gene matches. The germline V gene encodes CDR1 MGHRA and CDR2 YSYEKL. The CDR3 has 21 amino acids. As DNA, the CDR3 is TGCGCCAGCAGCCAAGAGGCGTACCCCCTTGGCGGGAGACCCCTCTCCTACGAGCAGTACTTC. Translated: CASSQEAYPLGGRPLSYEQYF.

This clonotype was recorded at least ten times. This sequence joins TRBV6-2 or TRBV6-3 and TRBJ2-7; tentative D call: TRBD2 (7 bases). The CDR3 is made up of 15 amino acids. Deletions cut 4 bases from V and 5 bases from J, with 18 bases between. CDR1 MNHEY and CDR2 SVGEGT come from the germline V gene. This CDR3 is CASSSGGGLINEQYF. In nucleotides, the CDR3 is TGTGCCAGCAGTTCTGGGGGGGGGCTGATCAACGAGCAGTACTTC.

This clonotype was recorded many times. V and J are TRBV20-1 and TRBJ2-7; 8 nucleotides line up with TRBD1. Unmatched junction bases numbered 3, after V lost 1 base and J lost 1 base. CDR1 and CDR2 (germline): DFQATT, SNEGSKA (reference sequence). The CDR3 has 14 residues. DNA for the CDR3: TGCAGTGCTAGAGGCGGGACAGGTTCCTACGAGCAGTACTTC. It specifies CSARGGTGSYEQYF.

The table lists this clonotype with many counts. The gene calls are TRBV5-1 and TRBJ1-1; 9 bases are shared with TRBD1. Trimming cost V 4 bases and J 0 bases; bases outside gene matches: 4. The V gene's germline CDR1 is SGHRS and CDR2 YFSETQ. This CDR3 has 15 amino acids. CDR3 nucleotides: TGCGCCAGCAGCGACAGGGGGACAATGAACACTGAAGCTTTCTTT. Translated, it gives CASSDRGTMNTEAFF.

This clonotype has a count of ten or more. This rearrangement joins TRBV6-1 to TRBJ1-5; possible D gene TRBD1, 5 bases. The germline gives CDR1 MNHNS, CDR2 SASEGT. Trimming shortened V by 8 bases and J by 7 bases, and 18 bases separated the two germline ends. The CDR3 is 14 amino acids. In DNA form, the CDR3 reads TGTGCCAGCCGGGGGGGAGGTGGAGGACAGCCCCAGCATTTT. Protein: CASRGGGGGQPQHF.

This clonotype was counted at least ten times. The junction shows a germline mismatch at one end, possibly a read error. The J gene is TRBJ2-7, the V gene TRBV6-6; D unclear. The CDR3 spans 12 residues. CDR1 MNHNY and CDR2 SVGAGI come from the germline V gene (reference sequence). The CDR3 reads CASSYSAGPPHF. The CDR3 nucleotides read TGTGCCAGCAGTTACTCGGCAGGCCCCCCTCACTTC.